The 9 T cell receptor beta chains reported below all come from one sample, sequenced in a study of shared clonotypes between healthy human individuals. Assay: immunoSEQ multiplex PCR; the TCRdb copy retains only in-frame clones and omits some. The data contain approximately 500,000 clones, approximately 95% of them singletons. Specimen: naive CD4+ T cells sorted from blood. Subset of the sample: CD45RA+ positively selected. The receptors stem from a woman aged 25 to 39 in good health.

This chain connects TRBV28 to TRBJ2-4, with 7 bases identical to TRBD1. This CDR3 contains 14 residues. Germline assignment: CDR1 MDHEN and CDR2 SYDVKM. V lost 5 bases to trimming and J lost 2 bases; unmatched junction nucleotides: 3. Here the CDR3 reads CASSQQGTKNIQYF. The CDR3 nucleotides are TGTGCCAGCAGTCAACAGGGGACCAAAAACATTCAGTACTTC.

This chain uses TRBV28 with TRBJ1-4; a weak D match, TRBD1 (5 bases). V shed 7 bases and J shed 2 bases, with 14 bases lying between them. Per the germline V gene, CDR1 is MDHEN and CDR2 is SYDVKM. The CDR3 loop spans 15 amino acids. The CDR3 here is CASKGRVATNEKLFF. CDR3 DNA: TGTGCCAGCAAGGGGAGGGTGGCGACTAATGAAAAACTGTTTTTT.

This chain links TRBV18 with TRBJ2-1, with TRBD1 as a possible D gene (6 bases). This CDR3 comprises 13 residues. Germline CDR1 reads KGHSH; CDR2 reads LQKENI. V gave up 6 bases and J gave up 8 bases, with 14 bases separating them. The CDR3 loop is CASSPTGIDEQFF. CDR3 DNA: TGTGCCAGCTCGCCAACAGGGATCGATGAGCAGTTCTTC.

V usage is TRBV5-6 and J usage is TRBJ2-7, with 7 bases aligning to TRBD1. Looked up from germline, CDR1 is SGHDT and CDR2 is YYEEEE. CDR3 size: 14 residues. V was pared by 4 bases and J by 3 bases, with 7 bases of the junction left unmatched. The CDR3 coding sequence is TGTGCCAGCAGCCCTACAGGGGTCCGCTACGAGCAGTACTTC. It encodes CASSPTGVRYEQYF.

This chain connects TRBV5-6 to TRBJ2-3, with D possibly being TRBD1 (5 bases). Germline V gives CDR1 SGHDT, CDR2 YYEEEE. The V end was cut by 4 bases, the J end by 4 bases, with 13 bases between. The CDR3 spans 14 residues. The CDR3 region is CASSAITGSDTQYF. CDR3 nucleotide sequence: TGTGCCAGCAGCGCTATTACAGGTTCAGATACGCAGTATTTT.

V and J are TRBV30 and TRBJ2-5, with unresolved D. The CDR3 spans 13 residues. V was shortened by 0 bases and J by 5 bases, with 10 bases between the two germline ends. Germline V CDR1 and CDR2: GTSNPN, SVGIG (reference sequence). The CDR3 loop is CAWSVMGSETQYF. CDR3 in DNA: TGTGCCTGGAGTGTGATGGGTAGCGAGACCCAGTACTTC.

This clone is a singleton in its sample. The chain is built from TRBV4-1 and TRBJ2-3, with TRBD2 matching over 7 bases. This CDR3 is 18 amino acids long. In germline, CDR1 is MGHRA, CDR2 YSYEKL. The V segment lost 0 bases and the J segment 0 bases; nucleotides outside the gene matches: 9. The CDR3 sequence is CASSQEAGLAASTDTQYF. The CDR3 DNA reads as TGCGCCAGCAGCCAAGAAGCGGGCCTAGCGGCTAGCACAGATACGCAGTATTTT.

This clone was seen just once. This chain connects TRBV19 to TRBJ2-7, with D unresolved. This CDR3 comprises 15 residues. Trimming shortened V by 2 bases and J by 2 bases, and 13 bases separated the two germline ends. CDR1 is LNHDA, CDR2 SQIVND, per germline (reference sequence). CDR3 DNA sequence: TGTGCCAGTAGTATACCCTGGGCCCCGACCTACGAGCAGTACTTC. This encodes CASSIPWAPTYEQYF. The variable domain in full, with the rest retrieved from reference TRBV19 and TRBJ2-7, is DGGITQSPKYLFRKEGQNVTLSCEQNLNHDAMYWYRQDPGQGLRLIYYSQIVNDFQKGDIAEGYSVSREKKESFPLTVTSAQKNPTAFYLCASSIPWAPTYEQYFGPGTRLTVT.

V and J are TRBV11-2 and TRBJ2-7, with 7 bases fitting TRBD2. Trimming took 6 bases from V and 6 from J; bases not matched to a gene: 11. The CDR3 extends over 14 amino acids. Germline V gene data show CDR1 as SGHAT and CDR2 as FQNNGV. The CDR3 sequence: CASRALAKKTEQYF. The CDR3 DNA follows: TGTGCCAGCAGGGCACTAGCGAAGAAAACCGAGCAGTACTTC.